The 14 T cell receptor beta chains listed next were all sequenced from one sample in a study of regulatory T cells in long-lasting Graves disease. Documented time point: newly diagnosed GD, antithyroid drugs for less than 3 months. Following extraction of RNA from PBMCs, that RNA was used to make the TCR library. Sequencing libraries for TCR beta were prepared with iRepertoire HTBI primers and Arm-PCR of CDR3 regions. TCRdb used MiXCR to reprocess the multiplex PCR reads, holding one entry per CDR3 protein. The sample has 400,000 to 450,000 distinct CDR3 sequences; approximately 16% are singletons. This sample also appeared in a second study, on T cells in Graves' hyperthyroidism and ophthalmopathy.

The specimen was peripheral blood mononuclear cells (PBMCs), collected at new diagnosis, from a patient treated with antithyroid drugs. These receptors were taken from a woman in her twenties or thirties with Graves disease.

This clonotype came up a few times. This chain uses TRBV11-2 with TRBJ2-7; D is unresolved. The CDR3 is 12 amino acids. The V and J ends lost 5 bases and 6 bases respectively, with 11 bases between them. Germline-derived CDR1 and CDR2 are SGHAT and FQNNGV. The CDR3 DNA sequence: TGTGCCAGCAGCCCGTTCCAGGTCGAGCAGTACTTC. The encoded protein is CASSPFQVEQYF.

This clonotype was observed many times. The rearrangement joins TRBV20-1 to TRBJ1-2; D may be TRBD1 (5 bases). The CDR3 is made up of 15 amino acids. Germline-derived CDR1 and CDR2 are DFQATT and SNEGSKA (reference sequence). V was shortened by 3 bases and J by 0 bases, with 14 bases between the two germline ends. CDR3 sequence (DNA): TGCAGTGCTAGGGGAGGGACCAAAGCTAACTATGGCTACACCTTC. It translates to CSARGGTKANYGYTF.

This clonotype was seen repeatedly, ten times or more. The chain joins TRBV27 to TRBJ2-7; 10 nucleotides line up with TRBD2. V shed 2 bases and J 7 bases; nucleotides not matched to a gene: 8. CDR3 size: 15 residues. Germline-derived CDR1 and CDR2 are MNHEY and SMNVEV (reference sequence). CDR3 in DNA: TGTGCCAGCAGTTTAGTAGCGGGAGGCCCGGGGGAGCAGTACTTC. It encodes CASSLVAGGPGEQYF.

Notes on this clonotype: One end of the junction fails to match germline, which may point to a read error. CDR3 region: CASSSTRGLSTGTQYF. The CDR3, as DNA: TGTGCCAGCAGCTCAACCCGGGGACTTAGCACAGGTACGCAGTATTTT. V and J are TRBV7-8 and TRBJ2-3, with D tentatively TRBD2 (6 bases). From germline, CDR1 is SGHVS and CDR2 FQNEAQ. The CDR3 consists of 16 residues.

The chain has TRBV20-1 and TRBJ2-1; 8 bases map to TRBD2. Losses at the gene ends were 4 bases for V and 5 bases for J; bases not matched to a gene: 10. This CDR3 is built from 15 residues. CDR1 and CDR2 from the germline V gene are DFQATT and SNEGSKA (reference sequence). CDR3 DNA: TGCAGTGCTACAGCGGGAGAGCGAACAGACAATGAGCAGTTCTTC. As protein: CSATAGERTDNEQFF.

There are many counts of this clonotype. The V and J genes are TRBV6-1 and TRBJ2-1; no reliable D call. The CDR3 loop spans 13 amino acids. V lost 6 bases and J lost 6, with 12 bases in between. Germline loops: CDR1 MNHNS, CDR2 SASEGT. The CDR3 loop reads CASRQTSTNEQFF. CDR3 nucleotides: TGTGCCAGCAGGCAAACTTCCACCAATGAGCAGTTCTTC.

This clonotype showed up many times. This chain links TRBV20-1 with TRBJ2-1; 8 bases fit TRBD2. Trimming cost V 3 bases and J 3 bases; bases outside gene matches: 16. The CDR3 has 18 amino acids. Germline CDR1 and CDR2: DFQATT and SNEGSKA (reference sequence). Written as DNA, the CDR3 is TGCAGTGCTAGTTCACGGGCTGGAGCGGGGGTCTACTACAATGAGCAGTTCTTC. It yields the protein CSASSRAGAGVYYNEQFF.

The chain employs TRBV10-3 and TRBJ1-5; TRBD1 matches 8 bases. This CDR3 spans 13 amino acids. Germline loops: CDR1 ENHRY, CDR2 SYGVKD. V gave up 6 bases and J gave up 5 bases; unmatched junction bases: 3. CDR3 sequence (DNA): TGTGCCATCAGACAGGGGGAAGATCAGCCCCAGCATTTT. It yields the protein CAIRQGEDQPQHF.

As regards this clonotype: With a much larger clone just one base away, this may be a read error. J is TRBJ1-5 and V is TRBV4-1; TRBD1 aligns across 9 bases. The germline gives CDR1 MGHRA, CDR2 YSYEKL. The CDR3 consists of 20 residues. The CDR3 sequence: CTSSRRGTGPDPDSNQPQHF. The CDR3 nucleotides read TGCACCAGCAGCCGACGCGGGACAGGGCCCGATCCCGATAGCAATCAGCCCCAGCATTTT.

This clonotype was seen repeatedly, ten times or more. The genes are TRBV27 and TRBJ2-3; D assignment may be TRBD1 or TRBD2 (5 bases each). Germline CDR1 is MNHEY and CDR2 is SMNVEV (reference sequence). Trimming pared 5 bases from V and 0 bases from J, leaving 21 bases between. This CDR3 is built from 18 residues. The CDR3 sequence: CASSPYPPGRDSTDTQYF. The CDR3 bases are TGTGCCAGCAGTCCATACCCCCCCGGCAGGGACAGCACAGATACGCAGTATTTT.

Points on this clonotype: A much bigger clone sits one base away, suggesting this may be a read error. The chain uses TRBV10-3 and TRBJ2-7, with TRBD2 identical over 10 bases. The CDR3 consists of 16 residues. J gave up 4 bases and V 0 bases, and 6 bases lay outside the gene matches. Per the germline V gene, CDR1 is ENHRY and CDR2 is SYGVKD. The CDR3 spells CAISESASGGVYEQYF. The CDR3 bases are TGTGCCATCAGTGAGTCGGCAAGCGGGGGGGTATACGAGCAGTACTTC.

In its sample, this clonotype was seen many times. The chain combines TRBV18 with TRBJ2-5; no definite D call. The CDR3 covers 14 residues. Germline assignment: CDR1 KGHSH and CDR2 LQKENI. V lost 4 bases and J lost 5, with 14 bases in between. The CDR3 reads CASSQSTPSETQYF. CDR3 DNA: TGTGCCAGCTCACAATCCACTCCGAGTGAGACCCAGTACTTC.

This chain links TRBV10-3 with TRBJ1-4; possibly TRBD1 for D (6 bases). With 10 bases removed from V and 4 bases from J, the gap between germline ends came to 16 bases. Germline values: CDR1 ENHRY, CDR2 SYGVKD. CDR3 length: 14 amino acids. CDR3: CATRKTGYNEKLFF. CDR3 nucleotides: TGTGCCACCAGGAAGACAGGATATAATGAAAAACTGTTTTTT.

The chain is built from TRBV9 and TRBJ2-3; D ambiguous. The V gene lost 3 bases and the J gene lost 3 bases, with 11 bases spanning the gap. This CDR3 is built from 14 residues. CDR1 and CDR2 from the germline V gene are SGDLS and YYNGEE. CDR3 region: CASSASRLTDTQYF. The CDR3 DNA sequence: TGTGCCAGCAGCGCTTCCCGACTGACAGATACGCAGTATTTT.